The sequence of this T cell receptor beta chain was determined in a study of identical twins. General observations from the study: Cross-sectional statistics, not tracking of the same donors, supported the conclusions.

Every donor was a healthy Caucasian. MiXCR, applied by TCRdb to the 5' RACE reads, yields one record per CDR3 protein. Here the sample spans 430,000 or so distinct CDR3 sequences, 24% being singletons. Of note for this clonotype: No antigen is known for it.

The same sample was also studied in work on T cells expressing NK-cell markers. That source reports: Seropositivity for HCMV was found in seven of the eight sequenced donors, with one seronegative. In several experiments, sorting was restricted to alpha-beta TCR T cells by an anti-gamma-delta TCR antibody.

Specimen: CD4+ T cells sorted from blood. The TCR originated in a woman in her late teens or twenties in good health.

The CDR3 DNA follows: TGCAGTGCTACGGACAGGGCCGATACGCAGTATTTT. This translates into CSATDRADTQYF. This chain uses TRBV20-1 with TRBJ2-3, with TRBD1 identical over 8 bases. The CDR3 has 12 residues. Germline V gene data show CDR1 as DFQATT and CDR2 as SNEGSKA (reference sequence). V lost 4 bases to trimming and J lost 6 bases; unmatched junction nucleotides: 3.